One and the same sample provided the 10 T cell receptor beta chains below, sequenced in a study of cytomegalovirus exposure and HLA in healthy donors. 13 Jbeta primers and 60 Vbeta primers were used for the PCR. Data came from immunoSEQ multiplex PCR; TCRdb stores just in-frame clones and leaves some out. This table holds some 130,000 clones, roughly 60% found once. Sequencing was done on a sample of PBMCs. These receptors were collected from a man aged 35-49 years in good health and CMV-seropositive.

The rearrangement links TRBV5-5 to TRBJ1-1; D not resolved. This CDR3 is 14 amino acids long. V was trimmed by 4 bases and J by 2 bases, leaving 12 bases between them. Germline loops: CDR1 SGHKS, CDR2 YYEKEE (reference sequence). CDR3 protein: CASSQTRLNTEAFF. CDR3 sequence (DNA): TGTGCCAGCAGCCAGACACGCTTAAACACTGAAGCTTTCTTT.

The CDR3 reads CASTASGVQETQYF. CDR3 in DNA: TGTGCCAGCACCGCTAGCGGGGTCCAAGAGACCCAGTACTTC. This rearrangement joins TRBV28 to TRBJ2-5, with 9 positions matching TRBD2. The trim removed 7 bases at V and 1 base at J, leaving 4 bases unmatched. The CDR3 runs 14 residues. Germline lookup yields CDR1 MDHEN and CDR2 SYDVKM. Looking up the rest from reference TRBV28 and TRBJ2-5 gives the full variable domain: DVKVTQSSRYLVKRTGEKVFLECVQDMDHENMFWYRQDPGLGLRLIYFSYDVKMKEKGDIPEGYSVSREKKERFSLILESASTNQTSMYLCASTASGVQETQYFGPGTRLLVL.

Here the CDR3 DNA reads TGCGCCAGCACCCTGATGACAGGGGAAGCTTTCTTT. Translated: CASTLMTGEAFF. The V and J genes are TRBV5-1 and TRBJ1-1; 7 positions match TRBD1. V was clipped by 6 bases and J by 8 bases; unmatched bases: 7. Germline values: CDR1 SGHRS, CDR2 YFSETQ. The CDR3 contains 12 residues.

This chain joins TRBV20-1 and TRBJ2-7; D is ambiguous. V was cut by 3 bases and J by 6 bases, with 9 bases left in between. The CDR3 is 11 residues long. Germline V gene lookup returns CDR1 DFQATT and CDR2 SNEGSKA (reference sequence). The CDR3 sequence is CSASPQSEQYF. The CDR3 DNA reads TGCAGTGCTAGTCCACAGAGCGAGCAGTACTTC.

This rearrangement joins TRBV28 to TRBJ1-5; TRBD1 aligns across 7 bases. The CDR3 spans 17 residues. V shed 6 bases, J shed 6 bases, and the junction held 17 bases outside the gene matches. Germline assignment: CDR1 MDHEN and CDR2 SYDVKM. CDR3 sequence reads: CASSLPRQGQTGQPQHF. The CDR3 DNA follows: TGTGCCAGCAGCTTACCCCGACAGGGCCAAACGGGTCAGCCCCAGCATTTT.

Note on this clone: The sample contains more than one DNA sequence encoding this CDR3. The rearrangement uses TRBV7-9 and TRBJ1-3, with TRBD1 identical over 7 bases. Germline CDR1 reads SEHNR; CDR2 reads FQNEAQ (reference sequence). This CDR3 contains 14 residues. The junction had 6 bases not matched to a gene; V was cut back by 6 bases and J by 4 bases. The CDR3 bases are TGTGCCAGCAGTTTAACAGGGGCCGGAAACACCATATATTTT. Amino acid sequence: CASSLTGAGNTIYF. Drawing the rest from reference TRBV7-9 and TRBJ1-3, the complete variable domain is DTGVSQNPRHKITKRGQNVTFRCDPISEHNRLYWYRQTLGQGPEFLTYFQNEAQLEKSRLLSDRFSAERPKGSFSTLEIQRTEQGDSAMYLCASSLTGAGNTIYFGEGSWLTVV.

This clone has a handful of counts. The chain uses TRBV28 and TRBJ1-4, with D possibly TRBD1 on 6 matching bases. The CDR3 extends over 13 amino acids. Germline V CDR1 and CDR2: MDHEN, SYDVKM. Trimming took off 5 bases at V and 8 bases at J, with 12 bases between the two ends. The CDR3 coding sequence is TGTGCCAGCAGTAACAGGGTCGGGGAAAAACTGTTTTTT. It is translated as CASSNRVGEKLFF.

This clone was detected a few times. This rearrangement joins TRBV29-1 to TRBJ2-2, with 9 bases matching TRBD1. V dropped 1 base and J dropped 5; count of bases not matched to a gene: 8. CDR3 length: 16 amino acids. CDR1 and CDR2 (germline): SQVTM, ANQGSEA. CDR3 in DNA: TGCAGCGTTGAAGTGGGACAGGGATTTGGGACCGGGGAGCTGTTTTTT. Protein sequence: CSVEVGQGFGTGELFF.

J is TRBJ2-5 and V is TRBV29-1; 7 bases line up with TRBD1. The V gene end was trimmed by 6 bases and the J gene end by 3 bases; junction bases not matched to a gene: 10. The germline V gene has CDR1 SQVTM and CDR2 ANQGSEA. This CDR3 contains 14 residues. This chain's CDR3 is CSVYSTGTEETQYF. CDR3 nucleotides: TGCAGCGTGTACTCAACGGGGACAGAAGAGACCCAGTACTTC. The whole variable domain, remainder taken from reference TRBV29-1 and TRBJ2-5, is SAVISQKPSRDICQRGTSLTIQCQVDSQVTMMFWYRQQPGQSLTLIATANQGSEATYESGFVIDKFPISRPNLTFSTLTVSNMSPEDSSIYLCSVYSTGTEETQYFGPGTRLLVL.

The gene calls are TRBV6-5 and TRBJ2-7, with 8 nucleotides matching TRBD2. The germline V gene has CDR1 MNHEY and CDR2 SVGAGI. V trimming: 0 bases; J trimming: 4 bases; junction bases outside the gene matches: 8. CDR3 length: 16 residues. The CDR3 here is CASSYSGSGRGYEQYF. CDR3 DNA: TGTGCCAGCAGTTACTCGGGGAGCGGGAGAGGGTACGAGCAGTACTTC.